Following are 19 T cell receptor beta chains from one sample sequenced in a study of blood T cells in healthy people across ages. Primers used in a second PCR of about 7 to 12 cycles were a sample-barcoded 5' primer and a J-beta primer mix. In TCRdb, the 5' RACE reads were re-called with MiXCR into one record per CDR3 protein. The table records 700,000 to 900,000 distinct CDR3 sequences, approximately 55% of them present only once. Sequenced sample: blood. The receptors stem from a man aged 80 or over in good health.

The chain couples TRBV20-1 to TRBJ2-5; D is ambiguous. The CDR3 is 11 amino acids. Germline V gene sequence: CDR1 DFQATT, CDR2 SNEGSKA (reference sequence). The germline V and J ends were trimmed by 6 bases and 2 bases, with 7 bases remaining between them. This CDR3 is CSAFRQETQYF. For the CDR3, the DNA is TGCAGTGCGTTCCGACAAGAGACCCAGTACTTC.

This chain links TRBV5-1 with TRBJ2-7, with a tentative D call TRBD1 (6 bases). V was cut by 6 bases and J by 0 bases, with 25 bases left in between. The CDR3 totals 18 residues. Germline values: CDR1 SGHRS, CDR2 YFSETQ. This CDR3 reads CASKLDRPHEAYSYEQYF. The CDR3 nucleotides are TGCGCCAGCAAACTCGACAGGCCCCACGAGGCCTACTCCTACGAGCAGTACTTC.

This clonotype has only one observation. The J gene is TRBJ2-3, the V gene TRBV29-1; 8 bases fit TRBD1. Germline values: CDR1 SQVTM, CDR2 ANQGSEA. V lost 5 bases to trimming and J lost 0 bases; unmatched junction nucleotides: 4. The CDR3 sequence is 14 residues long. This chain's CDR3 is CSVLRQGSTDTQYF. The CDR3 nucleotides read TGCAGCGTTTTACGACAGGGGAGCACAGATACGCAGTATTTT.

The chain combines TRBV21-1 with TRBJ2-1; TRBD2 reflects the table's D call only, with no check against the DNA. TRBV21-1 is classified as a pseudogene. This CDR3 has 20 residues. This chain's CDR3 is CASSKRRTSGSRYPYNEQFF. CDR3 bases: TGTGCCAGCAGCAAACGTCGGACTAGCGGGTCCCGTTATCCGTACAATGAGCAGTTCTTC.

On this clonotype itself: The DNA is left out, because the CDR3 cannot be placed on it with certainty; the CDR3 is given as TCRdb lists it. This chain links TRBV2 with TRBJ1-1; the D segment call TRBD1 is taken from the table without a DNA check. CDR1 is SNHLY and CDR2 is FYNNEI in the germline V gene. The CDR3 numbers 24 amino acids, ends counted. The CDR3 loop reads CASSDWSTEQFFGPGTTMNTEAFF.

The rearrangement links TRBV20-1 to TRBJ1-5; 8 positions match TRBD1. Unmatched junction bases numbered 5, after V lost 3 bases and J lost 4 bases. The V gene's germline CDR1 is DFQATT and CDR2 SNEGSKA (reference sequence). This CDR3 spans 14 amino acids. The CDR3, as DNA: TGCAGTGCTAGTGACGACAGGGGTAATCAGCCCCAGCATTTT. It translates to CSASDDRGNQPQHF.

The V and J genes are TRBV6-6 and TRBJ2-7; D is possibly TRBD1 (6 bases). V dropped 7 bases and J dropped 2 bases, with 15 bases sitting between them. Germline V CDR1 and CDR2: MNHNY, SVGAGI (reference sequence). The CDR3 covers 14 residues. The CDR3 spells CASTGQLGTYEQYF. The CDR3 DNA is TGTGCCAGCACCGGACAGTTGGGGACCTACGAGCAGTACTTC.

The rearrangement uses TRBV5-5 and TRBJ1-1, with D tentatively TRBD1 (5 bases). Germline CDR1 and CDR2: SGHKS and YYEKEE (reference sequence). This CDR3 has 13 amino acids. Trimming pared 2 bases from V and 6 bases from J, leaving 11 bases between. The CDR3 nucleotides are TGTGCCAGCAGCTTTCCAGGGAGGCCTGAAGCTTTCTTT. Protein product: CASSFPGRPEAFF.

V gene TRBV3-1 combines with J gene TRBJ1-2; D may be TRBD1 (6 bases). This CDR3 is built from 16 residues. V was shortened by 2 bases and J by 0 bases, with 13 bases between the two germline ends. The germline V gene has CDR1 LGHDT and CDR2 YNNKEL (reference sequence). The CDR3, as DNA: TGTGCCAGCAGCCAAATCCGGGGGCTAACTAACTATGGCTACACCTTC. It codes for CASSQIRGLTNYGYTF.

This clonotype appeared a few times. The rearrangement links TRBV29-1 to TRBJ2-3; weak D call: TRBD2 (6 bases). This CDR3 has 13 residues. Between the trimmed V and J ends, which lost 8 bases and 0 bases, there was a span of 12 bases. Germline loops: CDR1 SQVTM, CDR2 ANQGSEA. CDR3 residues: CSHTGGSTDTQYF. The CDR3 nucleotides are TGCAGCCACACCGGGGGTAGCACAGATACGCAGTATTTT.

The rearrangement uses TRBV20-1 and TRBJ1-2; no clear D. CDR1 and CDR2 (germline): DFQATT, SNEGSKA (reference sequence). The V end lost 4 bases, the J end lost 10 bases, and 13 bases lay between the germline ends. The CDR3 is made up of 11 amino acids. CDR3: CSAMARPIYTF. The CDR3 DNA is TGCAGTGCTATGGCCAGGCCGATCTACACCTTC.

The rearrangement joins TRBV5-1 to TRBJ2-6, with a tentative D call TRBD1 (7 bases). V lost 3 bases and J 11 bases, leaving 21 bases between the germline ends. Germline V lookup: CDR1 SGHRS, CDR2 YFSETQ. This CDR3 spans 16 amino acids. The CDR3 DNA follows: TGCGCCAGCAGCTCCCTGGAGGGTAGAGGGGGCGACGTCCTGACTTTC. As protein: CASSSLEGRGGDVLTF.

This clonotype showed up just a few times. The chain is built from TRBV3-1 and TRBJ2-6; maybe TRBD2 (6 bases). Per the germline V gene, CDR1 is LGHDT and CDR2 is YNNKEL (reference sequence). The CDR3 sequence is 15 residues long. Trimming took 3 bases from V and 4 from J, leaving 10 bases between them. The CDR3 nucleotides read TGTGCCAGCAGCCACGGGAGTACCGGGGCCAACGTCCTGACTTTC. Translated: CASSHGSTGANVLTF.

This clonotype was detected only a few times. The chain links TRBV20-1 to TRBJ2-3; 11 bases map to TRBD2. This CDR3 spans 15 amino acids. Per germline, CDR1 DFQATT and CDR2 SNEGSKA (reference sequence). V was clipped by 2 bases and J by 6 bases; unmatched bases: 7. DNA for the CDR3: TGCAGTGCTAGACTACTAGCGGGAGTTGCGGATACGCAGTATTTT. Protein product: CSARLLAGVADTQYF.

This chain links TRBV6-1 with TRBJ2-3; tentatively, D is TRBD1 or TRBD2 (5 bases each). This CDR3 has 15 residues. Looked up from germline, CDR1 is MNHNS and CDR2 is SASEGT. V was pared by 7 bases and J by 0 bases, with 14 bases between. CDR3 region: CASTTRGESTDTQYF. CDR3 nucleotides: TGTGCCAGCACGACTCGAGGGGAGAGCACAGATACGCAGTATTTT.

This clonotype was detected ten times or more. Written as DNA, the CDR3 is TGCAGCGTTGAGGGGGGAACAGATACGCAGTATTTT. This sequence encodes CSVEGGTDTQYF. The genes are TRBV29-1 and TRBJ2-3, with D perhaps TRBD2 (6 bases). The CDR3 runs 12 residues. Germline-derived CDR1 and CDR2 are SQVTM and ANQGSEA. V was pared by 3 bases and J by 3 bases, with 7 bases between.

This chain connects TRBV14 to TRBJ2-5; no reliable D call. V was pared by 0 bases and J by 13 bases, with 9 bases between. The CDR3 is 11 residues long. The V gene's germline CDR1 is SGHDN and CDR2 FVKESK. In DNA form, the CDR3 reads TGTGCCAGCAGCCAAGACCTGGGTTTGTACTTC. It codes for CASSQDLGLYF. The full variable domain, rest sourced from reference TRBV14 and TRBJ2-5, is EAGVTQFPSHSVIEKGQTVTLRCDPISGHDNLYWYRRVMGKEIKFLLHFVKESKQDESGMPNNRFLAERTGGTYSTLKVQPAELEDSGVYFCASSQDLGLYFGPGTRLLVL.

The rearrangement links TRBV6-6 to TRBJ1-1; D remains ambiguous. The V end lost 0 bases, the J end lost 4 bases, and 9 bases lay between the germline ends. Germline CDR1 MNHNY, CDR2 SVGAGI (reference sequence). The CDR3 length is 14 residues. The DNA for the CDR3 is TGTGCCAGCAGTTACTCGGTGGCTAGCACTGAAGCTTTCTTT. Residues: CASSYSVASTEAFF.

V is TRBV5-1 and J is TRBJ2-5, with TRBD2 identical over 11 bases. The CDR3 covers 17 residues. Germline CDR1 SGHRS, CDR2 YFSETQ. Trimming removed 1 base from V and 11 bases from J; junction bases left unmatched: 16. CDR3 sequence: CASSLSRIAGGPGEQYF. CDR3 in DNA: TGCGCCAGCAGCTTGAGTCGTATAGCGGGAGGGCCAGGTGAGCAGTACTTC. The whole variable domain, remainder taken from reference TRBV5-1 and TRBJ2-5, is KAGVTQTPRYLIKTRGQQVTLSCSPISGHRSVSWYQQTPGQGLQFLFEYFSETQRNKGNFPGRFSGRQFSNSRSEMNVSTLELGDSALYLCASSLSRIAGGPGEQYFGPGTRLLVL.